These 7 T cell receptor beta chains share one sample of origin, sequenced in a study of T-cell reconstitution after alpha-beta-depleted transplantation in children. Preparation of the TCRbeta library involved a method that used unique molecular identifiers. TCRdb re-derived calls from the PCR reads in MiXCR, one entry per CDR3 protein. In the table there are some 600,000 distinct CDR3 sequences, 16% of which are singletons. The source was PBMCs from the stem cell graft donor, collected from the stem cell graft. Every receptor here comes from a human donor who donated a stem cell graft to a child with acute myeloid leukemia.

This clonotype was counted many times. The chain's CDR3 is CASSLAGQVDYGYTF. The DNA for the CDR3 is TGCGCCAGCAGCTTGGCGGGACAGGTGGACTATGGCTACACCTTC. The genes are TRBV5-1 and TRBJ1-2; 8 bases match TRBD1. Germline-derived CDR1 and CDR2 are SGHRS and YFSETQ. The CDR3 length is 15 residues. The ends lost 0 bases at V and 3 bases at J; junction bases unmatched: 4.

This clonotype showed up many times. The chain joins TRBV6-1 to TRBJ1-2, with 7 nucleotides matching TRBD1. Unmatched junction bases numbered 3, after V lost 5 bases and J lost 3 bases. CDR3 length equals 13 residues. CDR1 is MNHNS, CDR2 SASEGT, per germline. The CDR3 coding sequence is TGTGCCAGCAGTCGGGACAGCTACTATGGCTACACCTTC. Protein product: CASSRDSYYGYTF.

This clonotype was recorded at least ten times. The J gene is TRBJ2-2, the V gene TRBV20-1, with 11 bases that match TRBD2. This CDR3 region has 16 residues. Germline lookup yields CDR1 DFQATT and CDR2 SNEGSKA (reference sequence). The V segment lost 1 base and the J segment 1 base; nucleotides outside the gene matches: 2. CDR3 residues: CSARVAGGLNTGELFF. The DNA of the CDR3 is TGCAGTGCTAGAGTAGCGGGGGGGCTGAACACCGGGGAGCTGTTTTTT.

This clonotype occurred many times. This chain joins TRBV12-3 or TRBV12-4 and TRBJ1-3, with D hard to call. Trimming stripped 2 bases from V and 2 bases from J, with 13 bases between. The CDR3 has 16 residues. The CDR3 here is CASSLKRASAGNTIYF. CDR3 nucleotide sequence: TGTGCCAGCAGTTTAAAAAGAGCGAGCGCTGGAAACACCATATATTTT.

J is TRBJ2-5 and V is TRBV7-2; perhaps TRBD2 as D (7 bases). V gave up 3 bases and J gave up 1 base, with 12 bases separating them. CDR3 length equals 15 residues. CDR1 is SGHTA, CDR2 FQGNSA, per germline. For the CDR3, the DNA is TGTGCCAGCAGCTTTTGGGGGGGCCTCCAAGAGACCCAGTACTTC. Its protein product is CASSFWGGLQETQYF.

Ten or more counts support this clonotype. The chain combines TRBV9 with TRBJ2-5, with 10 bases matching TRBD1. This CDR3 spans 16 amino acids. J was trimmed by 5 bases and V by 4 bases; bases with no gene match: 11. From germline, CDR1 is SGDLS and CDR2 YYNGEE. The CDR3, as DNA: TGTGCCAGCAGCCCTGGAGACAGGGGGCCTTTGGAGACCCAGTACTTC. Translating it yields CASSPGDRGPLETQYF.

V usage is TRBV10-2 and J usage is TRBJ1-1; TRBD1 is a possible D gene (5 bases). The CDR3 is made up of 14 amino acids. With 3 bases removed from V and 4 bases from J, the gap between germline ends came to 12 bases. Germline CDR1 reads WSHSY; CDR2 reads SAAADI. CDR3 sequence reads: CASSEFGDGTEAFF. CDR3 coding DNA: TGCGCCAGCAGTGAATTCGGGGACGGCACTGAAGCTTTCTTT.